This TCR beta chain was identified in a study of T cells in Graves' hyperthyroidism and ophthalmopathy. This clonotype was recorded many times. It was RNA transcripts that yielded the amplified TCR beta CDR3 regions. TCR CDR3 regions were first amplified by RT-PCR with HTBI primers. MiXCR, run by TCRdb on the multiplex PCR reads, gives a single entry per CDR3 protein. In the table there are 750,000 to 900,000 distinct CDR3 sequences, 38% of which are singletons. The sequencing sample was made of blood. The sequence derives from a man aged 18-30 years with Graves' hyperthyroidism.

CDR3 sequence: CSARLYVDTEAFF. DNA for the CDR3: TGCAGTGCTAGACTGTATGTTGACACTGAAGCTTTCTTT. V and J are TRBV20-1 and TRBJ1-1; no reliable D call. Germline V CDR1 and CDR2: DFQATT, SNEGSKA (reference sequence). This CDR3 spans 13 amino acids. V shed 2 bases and J shed 3 bases, with 10 bases lying between them.